A selection of T cell receptor beta chains follows, all from one sample in a study of cytomegalovirus exposure and HLA in healthy donors. The table came from immunoSEQ multiplex PCR; TCRdb's copy has only in-frame clones and leaves some out. The sample consists of 110,000 or so clones, roughly 13% of them appearing once. The sequenced sample consisted of PBMCs. The receptor set was obtained from a middle-aged man in good health and CMV-seropositive. Both conserved end residues are part of each CDR3. Fields, in order: CDR3 protein, CDR3 DNA, clone size, D gene, V gene, J gene. The D gene is left open where the match is weak. Clone size appears in some rows only: once, few, many, or a class for an expanded clone.

CARSAFGYTF	TGTGCCAGAAGTGCTTTCGGCTACACCTTC	.	.	TRBV2	TRBJ1-2
CASSPRTGDGYTF	TGTGCCAGCAGCCCTAGGACAGGGGATGGCTACACCTTC	.	TRBD1	TRBV7-2	TRBJ1-2
CASSSSRDSYSYEQYF	TGTGCCAGCAGCTCCAGCCGGGACTCCTACTCCTACGAGCAGTACTTC	.	.	TRBV7-8	TRBJ2-7
CASSLGTGYTDTQYF	TGCGCCAGCAGCTTGGGGACAGGATACACAGATACGCAGTATTTT	few	TRBD1	TRBV5-1	TRBJ2-3
CASSEAVRGQRANVLTF	TGTGCCAGCAGTGAAGCAGTCAGGGGGCAGCGGGCCAACGTCCTGACTTTC	few	TRBD1	TRBV6-1	TRBJ2-6
CASSQEYRVVETQYF	TGCGCCAGCAGCCAAGAGTACAGGGTAGTAGAGACCCAGTACTTC	few	.	TRBV4-3	TRBJ2-5
CASSDEAGSYEQYF	TGCGCCAGCAGTGACGAGGCGGGGTCCTACGAGCAGTACTTC	.	.	TRBV10-1	TRBJ2-7
CASSRQGGTGELFF	TGCGCCAGCAGCAGACAGGGGGGGACCGGGGAGCTGTTTTTT	.	TRBD1	TRBV4-1	TRBJ2-2
CASSLLTGISETQYF	TGTGCCAGCAGCCTCTTGACCGGGATCTCAGAGACCCAGTACTTC	few	.	TRBV7-8	TRBJ2-5
CASSGTSGRTTGELFF	TGTGCCAGCAGCGGGACTAGCGGGAGGACAACCGGGGAGCTGTTTTTT	few	TRBD2	TRBV7-6	TRBJ2-2
CASSEESGSSYEQYF	TGTGCCAGCAGTGAAGAGTCTGGGAGCTCCTACGAGCAGTACTTC	few	.	TRBV6-1	TRBJ2-7
CASSDVLRGTGELFF	TGTGCCAGCAGTGACGTCCTTAGGGGGACCGGGGAGCTGTTTTTT	.	.	TRBV25-1	TRBJ2-2
CASSLRWSSYNEQFF	TGTGCCAGCAGCTTGCGATGGAGCTCCTACAATGAGCAGTTCTTC	.	.	TRBV7-2	TRBJ2-1
CASSSLTDTQYF	TGTGCCAGTAGTTCCCTCACAGATACGCAGTATTTT	.	.	TRBV19	TRBJ2-3
CASSLQSAYEQYF	TGTGCCAGCTCACTTCAATCGGCCTACGAGCAGTACTTC	.	.	TRBV18	TRBJ2-7
CASSDRGSMNTEAFF	TGTGCCAGCAGTGATAGGGGTTCCATGAACACTGAAGCTTTCTTT	few	.	TRBV6-1	TRBJ1-1
CASSYSPGGNYEQYF	TGTGCCAGCAGTTACTCACCAGGGGGGAACTACGAGCAGTACTTC	few	.	TRBV6-5	TRBJ2-7
CASSGGTIINQPQHF	TGTGCCAGCAGTGGGGGGACAATAATAAATCAGCCCCAGCATTTT	.	.	TRBV6-1	TRBJ1-5
CASSGTFAGYEQYF	TGTGCCAGCAGCGGCACATTCGCTGGCTACGAGCAGTACTTC	.	.	TRBV11-2	TRBJ2-7
CASSSARGRRTEAFF	TGTGCCAGCAGCTCAGCGCGGGGGCGACGCACTGAAGCTTTCTTT	few	.	TRBV7-9	TRBJ1-1
CAWSVLRGPQSVAFF	TGTGCCTGGAGTGTATTAAGGGGCCCGCAATCAGTAGCTTTCTTT	few	.	TRBV30	TRBJ1-1
CASSLEPLQPQHF	TGTGCCAGCAGCTTAGAGCCGCTTCAGCCCCAGCATTTT	few	.	TRBV7-9	TRBJ1-5
CASSSGTGQGYGYTF	TGCGCCAGCAGCTCTGGTACGGGACAGGGCTATGGCTACACCTTC	few	TRBD1	TRBV5-1	TRBJ1-2
CSVAGYSGNTIYF	TGCAGCGTCGCGGGGTACTCTGGAAACACCATATATTTT	few	.	TRBV29-1	TRBJ1-3
CASRGLAGGPMRSTGELFF	TGTGCCAGCAGGGGACTAGCGGGAGGGCCTATGCGGTCCACCGGGGAGCTGTTTTTT	.	TRBD2	TRBV11-2	TRBJ2-2
CASSPEGTALSEAFF	TGTGCCAGCAGTCCAGAGGGGACAGCTCTTTCTGAAGCTTTCTTT	.	TRBD1	TRBV11-2	TRBJ1-1
CASSEGGSETQYF	TGCGCCAGCAGTGAGGGAGGGAGCGAGACCCAGTACTTC	few	.	TRBV10-1	TRBJ2-5
CASTPDGYEQYF	TGTGCCAGTACCCCCGACGGGTACGAGCAGTACTTC	.	.	TRBV19	TRBJ2-7
CASSLKPGLAGGGFF	TGTGCCAGCTCCTTAAAGCCGGGACTAGCGGGAGGGGGGTTCTTC	few	TRBD2	TRBV27	TRBJ2-1
CASSSRPAATDTQYF	TGTGCCAGCAGCTCCCGACCAGCGGCCACAGATACGCAGTATTTT	few	.	TRBV7-7	TRBJ2-3
CSAGITSHRGEQYF	TGCAGCGCGGGGATTACTTCCCACAGGGGCGAGCAGTACTTC	few	TRBD1	TRBV29-1	TRBJ2-7
CASSPGTGGAEKLFF	TGTGCCAGTAGCCCGGGGACAGGGGGCGCCGAAAAACTGTTTTTT	.	TRBD1	TRBV19	TRBJ1-4
CASRPTPGTSGMVYNEQFF	TGTGCCAGCAGGCCTACTCCCGGGACTAGCGGGATGGTTTACAATGAGCAGTTCTTC	few	TRBD2	TRBV28	TRBJ2-1
CASSQGHPSGANTGELFF	TGCGCCAGCAGCCAAGGCCATCCTAGCGGGGCTAACACCGGGGAGCTGTTTTTT	.	TRBD2	TRBV4-3	TRBJ2-2
CASASGITYEQYF	TGCGCCAGCGCCTCCGGGATTACCTACGAGCAGTACTTC	few	.	TRBV5-1	TRBJ2-7
CASRESEGYYGYTF	TGTGCCAGCAGGGAGAGTGAGGGTTACTATGGCTACACCTTC	.	.	TRBV6-1	TRBJ1-2
CASSPDRGRNTIYF	TGTGCCAGCAGCCCTGACAGGGGGCGAAACACCATATATTTT	.	TRBD1	TRBV7-9	TRBJ1-3
CASSAGQTYEQYF	TGTGCCAGTAGCGCCGGACAGACCTACGAGCAGTACTTC	few	.	TRBV19	TRBJ2-7
CASSGHNEQFF	TGTGCCAGCAGTGGGCACAATGAGCAGTTCTTC	.	.	TRBV2	TRBJ2-1